This T cell receptor (beta chain) was recovered during a study of long-term antiretroviral therapy in people with HIV. CDR1 and CDR2 from the germline V gene are SGHTA and FQGNSA. V was pared by 4 bases and J by 8 bases, with 9 bases between. This CDR3 spans 12 amino acids. This clone was seen a handful of times. It was version v3.0 of the immunoSEQ assay that was run at survey level. Produced via immunoSEQ multiplex PCR; TCRdb's table is partial and in-frame only. This table holds 20,000 to 25,000 clones, 81% found once. Treatment of all HIV participants took place in the United States. This specimen consisted of unsorted PBMCs, obtained 1.5 years after starting antiretroviral therapy. The chain combines TRBV7-2 with TRBJ2-1; D is uncertain. This TCR was recovered from a man under 40 with HIV. Here the CDR3 DNA reads TGTGCCAGCAGCTCCAATCAGGATGAGCAGTTCTTC. This sequence encodes CASSSNQDEQFF.